The clone carrying this TCR beta chain has only one observation. The entry originates in a study of shared clonotypes between healthy human individuals. This table comes from immunoSEQ multiplex PCR, and its TCRdb copy is limited to in-frame clones, with some not included. The top ten hold around 0.38% of the sample, which has about 2.5 million clones, roughly 90% seen once. The CDR3 runs to 13 residues. From germline, CDR1 is MRHNA and CDR2 SNTAGT. V shed 5 bases and J shed 6 bases, with 12 bases lying between them. This clonotype originated in a man between 18 and 35 years old in good health. Some clones in this sample may be carry-over from other donors' samples. Sequenced: naive CD4+ T cells from PBMCs. This sample's subset: CD45RA+ positively selected. The V call is TRBV6-4, the J call TRBJ2-3; no clear D. CDR3 in amino acids: CASSFGSPDTQYF. The CDR3 bases are TGTGCCAGCAGTTTTGGAAGTCCGGATACGCAGTATTTT.